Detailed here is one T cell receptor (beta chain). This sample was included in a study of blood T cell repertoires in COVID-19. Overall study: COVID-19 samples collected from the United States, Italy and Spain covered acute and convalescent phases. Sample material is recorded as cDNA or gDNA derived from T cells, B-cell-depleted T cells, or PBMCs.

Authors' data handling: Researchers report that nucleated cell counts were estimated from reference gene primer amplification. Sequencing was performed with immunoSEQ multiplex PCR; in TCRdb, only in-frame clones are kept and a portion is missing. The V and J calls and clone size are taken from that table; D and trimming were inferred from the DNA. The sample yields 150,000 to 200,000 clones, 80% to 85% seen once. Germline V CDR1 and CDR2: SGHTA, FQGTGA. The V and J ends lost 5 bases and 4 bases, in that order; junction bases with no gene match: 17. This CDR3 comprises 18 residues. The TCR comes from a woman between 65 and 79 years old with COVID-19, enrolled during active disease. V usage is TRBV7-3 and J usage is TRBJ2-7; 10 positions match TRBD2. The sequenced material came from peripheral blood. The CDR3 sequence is CASSVGPVGLAGEYEQYF. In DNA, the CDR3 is TGTGCCAGCAGCGTAGGCCCCGTAGGGCTAGCGGGAGAGTACGAGCAGTACTTC.